The next 26 T cell receptor beta chains were all read from a single sample in a study of blood T cells in healthy people across ages (dated by TCRdb to 2013 to 2016). To prepare the library, 5' RACE was applied. Instrument on record: Illumina HiSeq 2500. A second PCR of roughly 7 to 11 cycles was performed with a sample-barcoded 5' primer and a J-beta primer mix. The public reads were reprocessed in TCRdb via fastp at Q25 and MiXCR, keeping in-frame beta chains. Identical CDR3 proteins give one entry, which carries the most common genes and DNA. The sample table shows some 710,000 distinct CDR3 sequences, and around 50% are seen once. The ten top clones hold around a sixth of the sample. The material sequenced was blood. Receptor source: an elderly man in good health.

This clonotype was recorded many times. V and J are TRBV12-3 or TRBV12-4 and TRBJ2-1, with 12 positions matching TRBD2. CDR3 length: 16 amino acids. V lost 2 bases, J lost 9 bases, and 8 bases stayed unmatched. The chain's CDR3 is CASSLLAGGPRGEQFF. The CDR3 DNA reads TGTGCCAGCAGTTTACTAGCGGGAGGGCCTAGAGGTGAGCAGTTCTTC.

For this clonotype: A read error may explain this, as a much larger clone is one base away. The gene calls are TRBV13 and TRBJ2-1, with D possibly matching TRBD2 (6 bases). CDR3 length equals 16 residues. Germline V gene sequence: CDR1 PRHDT, CDR2 FYEKMQ (reference sequence). CDR3 residues: CVSSLRAGSNYNEQFF. In DNA form, the CDR3 reads TGTGTCAGCAGCTTAAGGGCGGGGTCGAATTACAATGAGCAGTTCTTC.

The table lists this clonotype with a few counts. This sequence joins TRBV2 and TRBJ1-2; TRBD1 matches at 10 bases. The junction had 0 bases not matched to a gene; V was cut back by 4 bases and J by 4 bases. Per germline, CDR1 SNHLY and CDR2 FYNNEI. The CDR3 is 13 amino acids. CDR3 sequence (DNA): TGTGCCAGCAGTGGGGACAGGGGCTATGGCTACACCTTC. Amino acid sequence: CASSGDRGYGYTF.

J is TRBJ2-3 and V is TRBV27; 10 nucleotides line up with TRBD2. Germline values: CDR1 MNHEY, CDR2 SMNVEV (reference sequence). V was pared by 6 bases and J by 3 bases, with 6 bases of the junction left unmatched. The CDR3 has 15 amino acids. The CDR3 sequence is CASSIASGSTDTQYF. The CDR3 region has the DNA TGTGCCAGCAGCATCGCTAGCGGGAGTACAGATACGCAGTATTTT.

J is TRBJ2-3 and V is TRBV6-5, with TRBD1 matching over 9 bases. The CDR3 extends over 17 amino acids. Looked up from germline, CDR1 is MNHEY and CDR2 is SVGAGI. Trimming at V came to 0 bases and at J to 3 bases, leaving 7 bases not matched to a gene. CDR3 bases: TGTGCCAGCAGTTACTCGGGGACAGGGTCTAGTACAGATACGCAGTATTTT. Translation gives CASSYSGTGSSTDTQYF.

V is TRBV9 and J is TRBJ2-7, with TRBD2 matching over 7 bases. Germline-derived CDR1 and CDR2 are SGDLS and YYNGEE. V was clipped by 5 bases and J by 2 bases; unmatched bases: 10. The CDR3 is 15 residues long. CDR3 DNA: TGTGCCAGCAGTCCTACCAGGGACTATACCTACGAGCAGTACTTC. It encodes CASSPTRDYTYEQYF.

CDR3 sequence reads: CSATGTSGTSSYNEQFF. CDR3 sequence (DNA): TGCAGTGCTACCGGGACTAGCGGGACGAGCTCCTACAATGAGCAGTTCTTC. The gene calls are TRBV20-1 and TRBJ2-1; 13 bases map to TRBD2. The CDR3 totals 17 residues. Germline V gives CDR1 DFQATT, CDR2 SNEGSKA (reference sequence). Germline trimming cut 4 bases from V and 0 bases from J; bases unmatched to any gene: 6.

This clonotype was observed a few times. The chain couples TRBV12-3 or TRBV12-4 to TRBJ2-7; 7 bases line up with TRBD1. J gave up 7 bases and V 7 bases, and 4 bases lay outside the gene matches. This CDR3 contains 11 residues. CDR3 in amino acids: CASMKTGEQYF. Here the CDR3 DNA reads TGTGCCAGCATGAAGACAGGGGAGCAGTACTTC.

This clonotype was observed a handful of times. The V gene is TRBV12-3 or TRBV12-4, the J gene TRBJ2-1; the match to TRBD2 covers 14 bases. CDR3 size: 17 residues. Trimming removed 7 bases from V and 0 bases from J; junction bases left unmatched: 5. CDR3 nucleotide sequence: TGTGCCAGCACCCCTGGGACTAGCGGGAGCTCCTACAATGAGCAGTTCTTC. Amino acids: CASTPGTSGSSYNEQFF.

V and J are TRBV11-2 and TRBJ2-3; the match to TRBD1 covers 12 bases. V dropped 5 bases and J dropped 7; count of bases not matched to a gene: 10. CDR3 size: 16 residues. Germline V gene data show CDR1 as SGHAT and CDR2 as FQNNGV. Written as DNA, the CDR3 is TGTGCCAGCAGCCCCGTCGGGGACAGGGGGCGAAATACGCAGTATTTT. Its protein product is CASSPVGDRGRNTQYF.

The chain joins TRBV12-3 or TRBV12-4 to TRBJ2-4; D not resolved. The CDR3 length is 13 residues. V dropped 8 bases and J dropped 13 bases, with 21 bases sitting between them. In DNA, the CDR3 is TGTGCCAGCTCCATCAATTCGCTGAATGAGCAGTACTTC. It yields the protein CASSINSLNEQYF.

J is TRBJ2-1 and V is TRBV6-5; 15 nucleotides align to TRBD2. The CDR3 runs to 13 residues. J lost 13 bases, V lost 4 bases, and 2 bases had no gene match. Germline CDR1 and CDR2: MNHEY and SVGAGI. CDR3 DNA: TGTGCCAGCAGTTGGACTAGCGGGGGGGGACAGTTCTTC. This translates into CASSWTSGGGQFF.

Of note for this clonotype: A much bigger clone sits one base away, suggesting this may be a read error. CDR3 loop: CASSPRLGRAGSGTQYF. Written as DNA, the CDR3 is TGTGCCAGCAGCCCTCGGCTGGGGCGAGCGGGATCGGGTACGCAGTATTTT. V is TRBV7-2 and J is TRBJ2-3; TRBD2 matches 7 bases. CDR1 is SGHTA, CDR2 FQGNSA, per germline. This CDR3 has 17 amino acids. V shed 5 bases, J shed 8 bases, and the junction held 19 bases outside the gene matches.

The gene calls are TRBV2 and TRBJ2-5, with D tentatively TRBD2 (7 bases). Germline loops: CDR1 SNHLY, CDR2 FYNNEI. The CDR3 spans 15 residues. The ends were cut back, 3 bases at V and 7 bases at J, with 18 bases in the middle. In nucleotides, the CDR3 is TGTGCCAGCAGTGAGTGGGGGGGGCCCTCGGGGACCCAGTACTTC. Translating gives CASSEWGGPSGTQYF. The complete variable domain, with remaining parts taken from reference TRBV2 and TRBJ2-5, reads EPEVTQTPSHQVTQMGQEVILRCVPISNHLYFYWYRQILGQKVEFLVSFYNNEISEKSEIFDDQFSVERPDGSNFTLKIRSTKLEDSAMYFCASSEWGGPSGTQYFGPGTRLLVL.

This clonotype has just a few counts. This chain uses TRBV10-2 with TRBJ2-3, with D hard to call. The CDR3 has 12 residues. V lost 2 bases and J 4 bases, leaving 4 bases between the germline ends. Per germline, CDR1 WSHSY and CDR2 SAAADI. The CDR3 nucleotides are TGCGCCAGCAGTGAGAGGGCAGATACGCAGTATTTT. Residues: CASSERADTQYF.

The chain combines TRBV7-2 with TRBJ2-7, with unresolved D. Trimming pared 3 bases from V and 5 bases from J, leaving 11 bases between. The CDR3 contains 13 residues. Germline loops: CDR1 SGHTA, CDR2 FQGNSA. As DNA, the CDR3 is TGTGCCAGCAGCTTGGCAACGCTTAACGAGCAGTACTTC. Protein: CASSLATLNEQYF. The variable domain in full, with the rest retrieved from reference TRBV7-2 and TRBJ2-7, is GAGVSQSPSNKVTEKGKDVELRCDPISGHTALYWYRQSLGQGLEFLIYFQGNSAPDKSGLPSDRFSAERTGGSVSTLTIQRTQQEDSAVYLCASSLATLNEQYFGPGTRLTVT.

The rearrangement joins TRBV20-1 to TRBJ2-1, with 9 bases identical to TRBD1. Germline V CDR1 and CDR2: DFQATT, SNEGSKA (reference sequence). V shed 0 bases, J shed 6 bases, and the junction held 6 bases outside the gene matches. The CDR3 totals 15 residues. CDR3 in DNA: TGCAGTGCTAGAGATTGGACAGGGGCAGGCAATGAGCAGTTCTTC. This sequence encodes CSARDWTGAGNEQFF.

The gene calls are TRBV5-1 and TRBJ1-4, with 8 bases that match TRBD1. There are 14 residues in the CDR3. CDR1 is SGHRS and CDR2 is YFSETQ in the germline V gene. J lost 7 bases, V lost 5 bases, and 7 bases had no gene match. CDR3 DNA sequence: TGCGCCAGCAGTCCCGGGACAGGTCTTGAAAAACTGTTTTTT. Translated: CASSPGTGLEKLFF.

The V call is TRBV20-1, the J call TRBJ2-1; TRBD2 agrees at 10 bases. Germline values: CDR1 DFQATT, CDR2 SNEGSKA (reference sequence). This CDR3 contains 14 residues. V was pared by 6 bases and J by 10 bases, with 12 bases of the junction left unmatched. The CDR3 spells CSAIPAGGVWEQFF. DNA of the CDR3: TGCAGTGCCATTCCAGCGGGGGGGGTTTGGGAGCAGTTCTTC.

This clonotype was recorded at least ten times. The chain combines TRBV7-8 with TRBJ1-2; 7 bases map to TRBD1. This CDR3 contains 14 residues. The trim removed 5 bases at V and 3 bases at J, leaving 6 bases unmatched. The germline V gene has CDR1 SGHVS and CDR2 FQNEAQ. CDR3 coding DNA: TGTGCCAGCAGCGGCACCGGGACAGACTATGGCTACACCTTC. Translated, it gives CASSGTGTDYGYTF.

This clonotype was picked up many times. V gene TRBV29-1 combines with J gene TRBJ2-7; 10 bases fit TRBD2. The CDR3 consists of 13 residues. V was clipped by 6 bases and J by 7 bases; unmatched bases: 9. Germline CDR1 SQVTM, CDR2 ANQGSEA. For the CDR3, the DNA is TGCAGCGTCCAAGCGGGAGGGCCGCTTGAGCAGTACTTC. Residues: CSVQAGGPLEQYF.

This clonotype has a handful of counts. The V gene is TRBV7-2, the J gene TRBJ2-3; 8 bases are a match to TRBD2. The length of the CDR3 is 16 residues. V dropped 4 bases and J dropped 5; count of bases not matched to a gene: 11. Germline CDR1 and CDR2: SGHTA and FQGNSA. The CDR3 DNA reads TGTGCCAGCAGCTCCGGAGCGGGAGTGGGGGGAGATACGCAGTATTTT. Amino acid sequence: CASSSGAGVGGDTQYF.

Only a few counts were recorded for this clonotype. This rearrangement joins TRBV20-1 to TRBJ2-7; TRBD1 agrees at 9 bases. The germline CDR1 and CDR2 sequences are DFQATT and SNEGSKA (reference sequence). V shed 8 bases and J 3 bases; nucleotides not matched to a gene: 20. The CDR3 runs to 17 residues. CDR3 coding DNA: TGCAGTTCTTGGGGCGATACCGGGACAGGGTCATTCTACGAGCAGTACTTC. Translation: CSSWGDTGTGSFYEQYF.

This clonotype was observed a handful of times. The V call is TRBV7-3, the J call TRBJ2-7; the D gene is possibly TRBD2 (6 bases). CDR3 size: 15 residues. The V end was cut by 2 bases, the J end by 0 bases, with 11 bases between. CDR1 is SGHTA and CDR2 is FQGTGA in the germline V gene. CDR3 region: CASSLYGSPSYEQYF. The CDR3 DNA follows: TGTGCCAGCAGCTTATACGGGAGCCCCTCCTACGAGCAGTACTTC.

This clonotype was seen more than once but under ten times. The J gene is TRBJ2-7, the V gene TRBV4-2; TRBD1 agrees at 7 bases. Germline V gene lookup returns CDR1 LGHNA and CDR2 YNFKEQ. The CDR3 has 15 residues. J was trimmed by 1 base and V by 2 bases; bases with no gene match: 5. The CDR3 is CASSQNPGQSYEQYF. The DNA for the CDR3 is TGTGCCAGCAGCCAAAACCCGGGACAGTCCTACGAGCAGTACTTC.

This sequence joins TRBV18 and TRBJ1-6; 7 nucleotides align to TRBD1. V lost 3 bases and J lost 10; bases outside the gene matches: 9. The CDR3 sequence is 15 residues long. Germline V gene data show CDR1 as KGHSH and CDR2 as LQKENI. The CDR3 protein is CASSPKTGMDSPLHF. The CDR3, as DNA: TGTGCCAGCTCACCGAAGACAGGGATGGACTCACCCCTCCACTTT. Looking up the rest from reference TRBV18 and TRBJ1-6 gives the full variable domain: NAGVMQNPRHLVRRRGQEARLRCSPMKGHSHVYWYRQLPEEGLKFMVYLQKENIIDESGMPKERFSAEFPKEGPSILRIQQVVRGDSAAYFCASSPKTGMDSPLHFGNGTRLTVT.